A single sample is the source of the 30 T cell receptor beta chains below, sequenced in a study of molecular identifiers for immune sequencing clone quantification. TCRdb processed the PCR reads anew with MiXCR; each CDR3 protein has one entry. The repertoire consists of about 640,000 distinct CDR3 sequences, with about 20% occurring once and the leading ten covering roughly 0.83%. The sequencing sample was made of naive CD8+ T cells from blood, with Jurkat cell RNA spiked in. Subset reported: FACS-sorted CD8+CD4-CCR7+CD45RA+ naive T cells. The receptors come from a human donor in good health. Some libraries in this study had Jurkat cell RNA spiked in.

In the case of this clonotype: A much larger clone is a single base away; this may be a read error. This rearrangement joins TRBV25-1 to TRBJ2-7; TRBD2 might be the D (5 bases). CDR1 and CDR2 from the germline V gene are MGHDK and SYGVNS. V lost 1 base and J 5 bases, leaving 9 bases between the germline ends. The CDR3 consists of 13 residues. The CDR3 DNA follows: TGTGCCAGCAGTGAATGGGAAGCGGACGAGCAGTACTTC. This encodes CASSEWEADEQYF.

A word on this clonotype: This clone may be a read error of a much larger clone one base away. This chain uses TRBV5-3 with TRBJ2-5; 15 positions match TRBD2. TRBV5-3 is placed among ORFs of uncertain function. Trimming took 8 bases from V and 1 from J; bases not matched to a gene: 15. This CDR3 spans 19 amino acids. The CDR3 here is CASGEGLAGGNILQETQYF. The CDR3 DNA sequence: TGTGCCAGCGGGGAGGGACTAGCGGGGGGTAACATCCTCCAAGAGACCCAGTACTTC.

Many counts were recorded for this clonotype. CDR3 DNA: TGCAGTGCTAGAGATCGGGGGGGCACAGATACGCAGTATTTT. Translating it yields CSARDRGGTDTQYF. The chain employs TRBV20-1 and TRBJ2-3; 7 positions match TRBD2. The germline V gene encodes CDR1 DFQATT and CDR2 SNEGSKA (reference sequence). V lost 0 bases and J lost 1; bases outside the gene matches: 1. The CDR3 totals 14 residues.

This clonotype occurred a few times. V gene TRBV6-6 combines with J gene TRBJ2-7; D remains ambiguous. Trimming removed 7 bases from V and 5 bases from J, with 9 bases in between. The CDR3 is made up of 11 amino acids. The germline CDR1 and CDR2 sequences are MNHNY and SVGAGI (reference sequence). The CDR3 coding sequence is TGTGCCAGCATATTTGGGAACGAGCAGTACTTC. Amino acids: CASIFGNEQYF.

On this clonotype: An end of the junction does not agree with germline; a read error may underlie this. The rearrangement uses TRBV7-9 and TRBJ2-1; D remains ambiguous. The CDR3 contains 13 residues. Germline V CDR1 and CDR2: SEHNR, FQNEAQ (reference sequence). The CDR3 DNA is TGTGCCAGCGGCTTGGTGTTAACCAATGAGCAGTTCTTC. It specifies CASGLVLTNEQFF.

This clonotype was observed at least ten times. The V gene is TRBV30, the J gene TRBJ2-7, with a tentative D call TRBD1 (5 bases). Trimming took 0 bases from V and 4 from J, leaving 10 bases between them. Germline lookup yields CDR1 GTSNPN and CDR2 SVGIG (reference sequence). CDR3 length: 13 residues. The CDR3 spells CAWSVGRAYEQYF. CDR3 nucleotide sequence: TGTGCCTGGAGTGTCGGCAGGGCTTACGAGCAGTACTTC.

This clonotype was observed a handful of times. CDR3 amino acids: CASSVGVASEAFF. The CDR3 coding sequence is TGTGCCAGCAGCGTAGGAGTGGCCTCTGAAGCTTTCTTT. The rearrangement uses TRBV9 and TRBJ1-1; no firm D call. Trimming cost V 0 bases and J 6 bases, with 9 bases left between them. Germline V lookup: CDR1 SGDLS, CDR2 YYNGEE. This CDR3 region has 13 residues. The variable domain in full, with the rest retrieved from reference TRBV9 and TRBJ1-1, is DSGVTQTPKHLITATGQRVTLRCSPRSGDLSVYWYQQSLDQGLQFLIQYYNGEERAKGNILERFSAQQFPDLHSELNLSSLELGDSALYFCASSVGVASEAFFGQGTRLTVV.

This clonotype was recorded many times. The rearrangement links TRBV5-6 to TRBJ1-2, with 8 positions matching TRBD1. V shed 0 bases and J 3 bases; nucleotides not matched to a gene: 7. The CDR3 contains 16 residues. Germline assignment: CDR1 SGHDT and CDR2 YYEEEE. The CDR3 loop reads CASSLADRVFYYGYTF. CDR3 nucleotide sequence: TGTGCCAGCAGCTTGGCGGACAGGGTTTTTTACTATGGCTACACCTTC. Based on the CDR3 plus reference TRBV5-6 and TRBJ1-2, the full variable domain is DAGVTQSPTHLIKTRGQQVTLRCSPKSGHDTVSWYQQALGQGPQFIFQYYEEEERQRGNFPDRFSGHQFPNYSSELNVNALLLGDSALYLCASSLADRVFYYGYTFGSGTRLTVV.

This clonotype was recorded many times. This rearrangement joins TRBV20-1 to TRBJ2-5, with D tentatively TRBD2 (6 bases). The CDR3 loop spans 15 amino acids. V lost 6 bases to trimming and J lost 3 bases, with 20 bases between them. Germline V gene data show CDR1 as DFQATT and CDR2 as SNEGSKA (reference sequence). The CDR3 DNA follows: TGCAGTGCCAACGTCGGTCGGGGGACTGAAGAGACCCAGTACTTC. Encoded protein: CSANVGRGTEETQYF.

This chain uses TRBV12-3 or TRBV12-4 with TRBJ2-7, with 8 bases fitting TRBD1. The CDR3 consists of 15 residues. V gave up 6 bases and J gave up 2 bases; unmatched junction bases: 9. The CDR3 loop is CASRDGQGQAYEQYF. In DNA form, the CDR3 reads TGTGCCAGCAGAGACGGACAGGGACAAGCCTACGAGCAGTACTTC.

This clonotype appeared many times. CDR3 in DNA: TGTGCCAGCAGTCTACTAGCGGGGGACTATACGCAGTATTTT. Its translation is CASSLLAGDYTQYF. The chain links TRBV27 to TRBJ2-3; TRBD2 matches at 11 bases. The CDR3 has 14 amino acids. Trimming removed 5 bases from V and 7 bases from J; junction bases left unmatched: 5. Germline V gives CDR1 MNHEY, CDR2 SMNVEV (reference sequence).

Worth noting for this clonotype: A much larger clone differs from this one at a single base, so this may be a read error. This chain connects TRBV7-8 to TRBJ1-4, with 7 bases identical to TRBD1. CDR1 and CDR2 from the germline V gene are SGHVS and FQNEAQ. This CDR3 region has 15 residues. DNA for the CDR3: TGTGCCAGCAGAGCCGGGACAGCAACTAATGAAAAACCGTTTTTT. This translates into CASRAGTATNEKPFF.

This clonotype was counted ten times or more. This chain links TRBV28 with TRBJ2-2; no clear D. The length of the CDR3 is 14 residues. Trimming stripped 6 bases from V and 4 bases from J, with 12 bases between. Germline CDR1 reads MDHEN; CDR2 reads SYDVKM. CDR3 in amino acids: CASRELSSTGELFF. CDR3 bases: TGTGCCAGCAGGGAACTTTCGAGCACCGGGGAGCTGTTTTTT.

The chain couples TRBV5-6 to TRBJ2-7; D may match TRBD1 or TRBD2 (7 bases each). The CDR3 loop spans 13 amino acids. Trimming took off 5 bases at V and 7 bases at J, with 16 bases between the two ends. Germline CDR1 SGHDT, CDR2 YYEEEE. Here the CDR3 reads CASSVDRTSEQYF. The CDR3 DNA reads TGTGCCAGCAGTGTGGACAGGACTAGTGAGCAGTACTTC. The complete variable domain, with remaining parts taken from reference TRBV5-6 and TRBJ2-7, reads DAGVTQSPTHLIKTRGQQVTLRCSPKSGHDTVSWYQQALGQGPQFIFQYYEEEERQRGNFPDRFSGHQFPNYSSELNVNALLLGDSALYLCASSVDRTSEQYFGPGTRLTVT.

This clonotype was observed many times. The chain uses TRBV2 and TRBJ2-5; 12 nucleotides agree with TRBD1. The junction had 8 bases not matched to a gene; V was cut back by 8 bases and J by 4 bases. CDR3 size: 15 residues. Germline CDR1 reads SNHLY; CDR2 reads FYNNEI. The CDR3 DNA reads TGTGCCAGCCTAAGTTGGGACAGGGGGCTAGAGACCCAGTACTTC. This sequence encodes CASLSWDRGLETQYF.

Only a few counts were recorded for this clonotype. The chain is built from TRBV12-3 or TRBV12-4 and TRBJ2-7; D may be TRBD1 (5 bases). V was pared by 0 bases and J by 2 bases, with 8 bases between. The CDR3 is 14 amino acids. CDR3 sequence: CASSLADKAYEQYF. The CDR3 DNA sequence: TGTGCCAGCAGTTTAGCGGACAAAGCCTACGAGCAGTACTTC.

As for this clonotype: Given a much more abundant clone one base away, this may be a read error. The chain links TRBV7-9 to TRBJ2-3; TRBD2 matches 8 bases. Germline V CDR1 and CDR2: SEHNR, FQNEAQ (reference sequence). V dropped 5 bases and J dropped 4; count of bases not matched to a gene: 8. This CDR3 region has 15 residues. CDR3 coding DNA: TGTGCCAGCAGCGTACCAGCGGGGGCGTCAGATACGCAGTATTTT. It codes for CASSVPAGASDTQYF.

The table lists this clonotype with a few counts. The V gene is TRBV6-6, the J gene TRBJ2-5; 16 positions match TRBD2. The CDR3 is 16 amino acids. Germline trimming cut 4 bases from V and 6 bases from J; bases unmatched to any gene: 5. Germline V gene lookup returns CDR1 MNHNY and CDR2 SVGAGI (reference sequence). The CDR3 protein is CASSLGLAGGQKTQYF. The CDR3 nucleotides read TGTGCCAGCAGTTTGGGACTAGCGGGGGGGCAGAAGACCCAGTACTTC.

A few counts support this clonotype. The chain is built from TRBV19 and TRBJ1-4; weak D call: TRBD1 (6 bases). This CDR3 is 13 amino acids long. Trimming left V 7 bases short and J 8 bases short, with 14 bases between. Germline loops: CDR1 LNHDA, CDR2 SQIVND (reference sequence). The CDR3 spells CASTTGWREKLFF. Here the CDR3 DNA reads TGTGCCAGTACTACAGGGTGGAGGGAAAAACTGTTTTTT.

This clonotype turned up a few times. J is TRBJ1-4 and V is TRBV20-1, with a tentative D call TRBD1 (5 bases). Germline V gene lookup returns CDR1 DFQATT and CDR2 SNEGSKA (reference sequence). Trimming pared 3 bases from V and 4 bases from J, leaving 12 bases between. This CDR3 spans 14 amino acids. The CDR3 sequence is CSAREWDHNEKLFF. CDR3 nucleotides: TGCAGTGCTAGGGAATGGGACCATAATGAAAAACTGTTTTTT.

Worth noting for this clonotype: A single base separates this from a much larger clone, so it may be a read error. The chain is built from TRBV12-3 or TRBV12-4 and TRBJ1-1; 7 bases are a match to TRBD1. This CDR3 is 14 amino acids long. After removal of 5 bases from V and 3 bases from J, the junction contained 6 bases not matched to a gene. DNA of the CDR3: TGTGCCAGCAGTCTTCTAACAGGGGACACTGAAGCTTTCTTT. The encoded protein is CASSLLTGDTEAFF.

This clonotype came up a few times. The J gene is TRBJ2-5, the V gene TRBV7-2; D gene ambiguous. The CDR3 has 13 residues. The V and J ends lost 7 bases and 3 bases respectively, with 12 bases between them. The germline V gene encodes CDR1 SGHTA and CDR2 FQGNSA. The CDR3 DNA follows: TGTGCCAGCAACCTCTGGGTAGAAGAGACCCAGTACTTC. Translating it yields CASNLWVEETQYF.

This clonotype was observed at least ten times. The chain has TRBV4-1 and TRBJ2-3, with TRBD1 matching over 12 bases. The V segment lost 4 bases and the J segment 3 bases; nucleotides outside the gene matches: 5. The germline V gene encodes CDR1 MGHRA and CDR2 YSYEKL. The CDR3 length is 16 residues. CDR3 coding DNA: TGCGCCAGCAGCCCGGGGACAGGGGGCCGAACAGATACGCAGTATTTT. As protein: CASSPGTGGRTDTQYF.

Comment on this clonotype: A read error may be the cause here, since a much bigger clone is one base away. Because the CDR3's place on the DNA is in doubt, the DNA is left out and the CDR3 is given as listed by TCRdb. J is TRBJ2-3 and V is TRBV30. Germline V CDR1 and CDR2: GTSNPN, SVGIG (reference sequence). The CDR3 numbers 14 amino acids, ends counted. The CDR3 here is CAWSFGSGTDTRYF.

The chain is built from TRBV6-5 and TRBJ2-3; tentative D call: TRBD2 (5 bases). This CDR3 contains 14 residues. The V end was cut by 6 bases, the J end by 4 bases, with 14 bases between. Germline V gene lookup returns CDR1 MNHEY and CDR2 SVGAGI. DNA for the CDR3: TGTGCCAGCAGGTCCATACTAGGGCCAGATACGCAGTATTTT. Residues: CASRSILGPDTQYF.

This clonotype was recorded at least ten times. The rearrangement joins TRBV20-1 to TRBJ2-3; D might be TRBD2 (5 bases). Germline CDR1 DFQATT, CDR2 SNEGSKA (reference sequence). This CDR3 has 14 amino acids. V was trimmed by 4 bases and J by 2 bases, leaving 13 bases between them. The CDR3 DNA reads as TGCAGTGCTATCCTCGTCGGGAACACAGATACGCAGTATTTT. The encoded protein is CSAILVGNTDTQYF.

This clonotype was detected ten times or more. The rearrangement links TRBV20-1 to TRBJ2-1; TRBD2 aligns across 13 bases. Losses at the gene ends were 7 bases for V and 8 bases for J; bases not matched to a gene: 5. Per the germline V gene, CDR1 is DFQATT and CDR2 is SNEGSKA (reference sequence). The CDR3 totals 13 residues. CDR3 nucleotides: TGCAGTGGCGGGACTAGCGGGAAGGATGAGCAGTTCTTC. Translation gives CSGGTSGKDEQFF.

This clonotype showed up many times. This chain uses TRBV5-1 with TRBJ2-7; D perhaps matches TRBD1 (5 bases). V lost 5 bases to trimming and J lost 3 bases, with 12 bases between them. Germline V gene sequence: CDR1 SGHRS, CDR2 YFSETQ. This CDR3 has 13 residues. This chain's CDR3 is CASSPTEYYEQYF. CDR3 DNA sequence: TGCGCCAGCAGTCCGACAGAGTACTACGAGCAGTACTTC.

This clonotype was counted at least ten times. The genes are TRBV5-6 and TRBJ2-7; 8 bases fit TRBD1. This CDR3 is 13 amino acids long. J was trimmed by 6 bases and V by 3 bases; bases with no gene match: 5. Germline CDR1 SGHDT, CDR2 YYEEEE. In DNA, the CDR3 is TGTGCCAGCAGCTCAGGGGGCAGAGGCGAGCAGTACTTC. It yields the protein CASSSGGRGEQYF.

Notes on this clonotype: This may arise from a read error, as a much more abundant clone is one base away. This chain links TRBV4-3 with TRBJ2-7; 8 bases agree with TRBD2. CDR3 length: 16 amino acids. Trimming cost V 0 bases and J 9 bases; bases outside gene matches: 13. Germline CDR1 is LGHNA and CDR2 is YSLEER. DNA of the CDR3: TGCGCCAGCAGCCAAGATTTTACTAGCGGAGGTCGGGGGCAGTACTTC. It is translated as CASSQDFTSGGRGQYF.